Below, 5 T cell receptor beta chains from the same sample are listed, as sequenced in a study of metastatic and nonmetastatic thyroid tumors. No patient received treatment before thyroid surgery. TCRdb re-called the PCR reads with MiXCR. The sample records 9,100 or so clones, roughly 40% being singletons. Sample: tumor tissue. The source of these receptors is a male donor with papillary thyroid cancer or a benign thyroid nodule (not recorded which). Some clones in this sample may be carry-over from other donors' samples.

This clone was counted at least ten times. This may come from a read error, since a much larger clone is one base off. The same CDR3 is also encoded by other DNA sequences in this sample. This chain connects TRBV10-3 to TRBJ2-2; D ambiguous. Germline CDR1 is ENHRY and CDR2 is SYGVKD. The CDR3 spans 15 residues. This chain's CDR3 is CVISESEYHTGELFF. DNA of the CDR3: TGTGTCATCAGTGAGTCTGAATATCACACCGGGGAGCTGTTTTTT.

The rearrangement links TRBV3-1 to TRBJ2-2; a weak D match, TRBD2 (6 bases). Trimming stripped 4 bases from V and 2 bases from J, with 17 bases between. Germline V gives CDR1 LGHDT, CDR2 YNNKEL (reference sequence). This CDR3 region has 17 residues. The CDR3 reads CASSPTHSGGNTGELFF. CDR3 coding DNA: TGTGCCAGCAGCCCGACCCATAGCGGAGGAAACACCGGGGAGCTGTTTTTT. Complete variable domain (other parts from reference TRBV3-1 and TRBJ2-2): DTAVSQTPKYLVTQMGNDKSIKCEQNLGHDTMYWYKQDSKKFLKIMFSYNNKELIINETVPNRFSPKSPDKAHLNLHINSLELGDSAVYFCASSPTHSGGNTGELFFGEGSRLTVL.

Regarding this clone: One junction end disagrees with the germline gene, perhaps due to a read error. The chain employs TRBV13 and TRBJ2-7; TRBD2 agrees at 8 bases. Germline loops: CDR1 PRHDT, CDR2 FYEKMQ (reference sequence). This CDR3 contains 11 residues. DNA of the CDR3: TGTGCCCGCAGCGGGGGCTACGAGCAGTACTTC. It yields the protein CARSGGYEQYF.

CDR3 DNA: TGCAGTGCTAGCCCACCCTACGAGCAGTACTTC. Encoded protein: CSASPPYEQYF. The chain carries TRBV20-1 and TRBJ2-7, with no clear D. V lost 3 bases to trimming and J lost 2 bases, with 5 bases between them. The CDR3 spans 11 residues. Germline lookup yields CDR1 DFQATT and CDR2 SNEGSKA (reference sequence).

This clone is labeled medium-sized. The V call is TRBV7-8, the J call TRBJ1-3; no clear D. Germline V gene lookup returns CDR1 SGHVS and CDR2 FQNEAQ. Between the trimmed V and J ends, which lost 5 bases and 0 bases, there was a span of 17 bases. This CDR3 comprises 17 residues. CDR3 sequence: CASSRRLTDLSGNTIYF. In DNA, the CDR3 is TGTGCCAGCAGCCGCCGATTGACTGACCTCTCTGGAAACACCATATATTTT.